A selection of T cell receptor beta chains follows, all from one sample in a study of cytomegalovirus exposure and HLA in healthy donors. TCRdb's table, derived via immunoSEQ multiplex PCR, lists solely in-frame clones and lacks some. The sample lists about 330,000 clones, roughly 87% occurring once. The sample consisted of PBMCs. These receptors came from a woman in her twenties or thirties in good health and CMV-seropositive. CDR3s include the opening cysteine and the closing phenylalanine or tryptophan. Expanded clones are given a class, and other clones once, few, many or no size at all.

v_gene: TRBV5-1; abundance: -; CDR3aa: CASSLVSSPNTGELFF
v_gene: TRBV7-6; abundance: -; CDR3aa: CASSLAAGTSSYNEQFF
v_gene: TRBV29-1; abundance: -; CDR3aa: CSVDTSGRGADTQYF
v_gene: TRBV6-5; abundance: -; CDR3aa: CATGSGGNTDTQYF
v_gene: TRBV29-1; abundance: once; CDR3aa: CSTKDRNQPQHF
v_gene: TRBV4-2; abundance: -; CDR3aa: CASSQEELQGSYEQYF
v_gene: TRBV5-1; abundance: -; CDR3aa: CASSLQTGLTTGELFF
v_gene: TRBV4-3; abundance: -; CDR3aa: CASSQELAGETQYF
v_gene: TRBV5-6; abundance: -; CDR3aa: CASSSLSTDSTDTQYF
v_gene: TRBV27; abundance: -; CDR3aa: CASSPGLAGGGGSYNEQFF
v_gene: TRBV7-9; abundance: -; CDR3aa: CASSVQGTGGGAFF
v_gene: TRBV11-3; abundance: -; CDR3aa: CVGKGWQPLFF
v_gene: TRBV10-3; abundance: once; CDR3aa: CATWTGRTEAFF
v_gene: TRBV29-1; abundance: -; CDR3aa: CSVEIGTGGHEQYF
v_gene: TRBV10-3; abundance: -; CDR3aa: CAISESLSYEQYF
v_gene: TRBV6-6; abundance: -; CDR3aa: CASKEINTGELFF
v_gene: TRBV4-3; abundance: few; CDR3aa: CASSQGSGEQYF
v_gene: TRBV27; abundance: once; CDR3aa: CASSNGWGLAGSRRSEQYF
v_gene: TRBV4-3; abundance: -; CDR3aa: CASSPGLLTDTQYF
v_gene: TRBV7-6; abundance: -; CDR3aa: CASSSRERAEAFF
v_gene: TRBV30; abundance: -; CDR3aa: CAWSQRGLQPQHF
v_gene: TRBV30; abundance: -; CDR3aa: CAWSPRDLNYEQYF
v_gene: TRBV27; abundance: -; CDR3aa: CASSFNSGARGVPGELFF
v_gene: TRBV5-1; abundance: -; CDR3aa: CASSWGQGPYEQYF
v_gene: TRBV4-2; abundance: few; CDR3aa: CASSQDGRGTEAFF
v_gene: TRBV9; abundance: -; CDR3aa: CASSPTSLDTDTQYF
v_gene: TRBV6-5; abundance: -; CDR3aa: CASSYPSSVELFF
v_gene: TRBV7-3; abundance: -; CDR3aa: CASSLNLAGDEQYF
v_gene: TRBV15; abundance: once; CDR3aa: CATSTGTGGPYEQYF
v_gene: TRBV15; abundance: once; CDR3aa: CATTLGIGSSYNEQFF
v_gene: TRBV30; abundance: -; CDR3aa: CAWSIGNEQYF
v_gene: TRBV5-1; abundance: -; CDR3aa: CASSVEQGGDEQYF
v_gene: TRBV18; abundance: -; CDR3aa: CASSPLLAKETQYF
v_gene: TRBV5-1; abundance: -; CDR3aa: CASSLGPSGGTNTQYF
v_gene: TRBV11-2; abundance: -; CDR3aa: CASSLDFGQSSYNEQFF
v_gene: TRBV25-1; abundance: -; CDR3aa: CASRLDGSNQPQHF
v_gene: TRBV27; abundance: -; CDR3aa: CASGTIQGAGQPQHF
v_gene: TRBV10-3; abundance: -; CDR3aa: CAIKSELWAPDTQYF
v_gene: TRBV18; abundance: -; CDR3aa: CASSPTGGRSTDTQYF
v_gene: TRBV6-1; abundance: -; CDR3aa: CASSEHQTMNTEAFF
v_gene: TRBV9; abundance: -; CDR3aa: CASAAGWTDTQYF
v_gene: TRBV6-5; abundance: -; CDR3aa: CASSYEGDYNEQFF
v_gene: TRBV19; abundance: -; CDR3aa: CATRQGSTEAFF
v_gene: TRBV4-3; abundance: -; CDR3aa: CASSQDGRGLTGELFF
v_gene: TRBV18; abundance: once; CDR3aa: CASAKATPHSNQPQHF
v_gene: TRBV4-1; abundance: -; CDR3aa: CASSHPLQTSGRTYEQYF
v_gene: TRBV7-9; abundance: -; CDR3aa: CASSIQQGSHEAFF
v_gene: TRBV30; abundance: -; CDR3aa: CAWGPLIGYNSPLHF